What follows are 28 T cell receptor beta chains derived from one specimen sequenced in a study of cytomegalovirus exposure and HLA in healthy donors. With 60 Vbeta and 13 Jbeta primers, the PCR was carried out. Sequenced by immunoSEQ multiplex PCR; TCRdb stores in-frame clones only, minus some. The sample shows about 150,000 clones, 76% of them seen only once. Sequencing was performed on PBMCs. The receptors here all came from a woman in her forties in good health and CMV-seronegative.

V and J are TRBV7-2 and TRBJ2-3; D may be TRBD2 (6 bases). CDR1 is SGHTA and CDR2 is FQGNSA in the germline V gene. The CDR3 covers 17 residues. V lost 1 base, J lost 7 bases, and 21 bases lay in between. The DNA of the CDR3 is TGTGCCAGCAGCTTAGACAGTTCCAGCGGGTACGTGAATACGCAGTATTTT. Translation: CASSLDSSSGYVNTQYF.

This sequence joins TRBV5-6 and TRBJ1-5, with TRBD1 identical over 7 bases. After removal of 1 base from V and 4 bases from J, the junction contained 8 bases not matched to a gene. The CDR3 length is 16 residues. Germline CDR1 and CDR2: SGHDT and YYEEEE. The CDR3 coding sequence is TGTGCCAGCAGCTTGTTCGGGACAGACCCAAATCAGCCCCAGCATTTT. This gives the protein CASSLFGTDPNQPQHF. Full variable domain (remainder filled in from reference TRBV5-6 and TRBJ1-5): DAGVTQSPTHLIKTRGQQVTLRCSPKSGHDTVSWYQQALGQGPQFIFQYYEEEERQRGNFPDRFSGHQFPNYSSELNVNALLLGDSALYLCASSLFGTDPNQPQHFGDGTRLSIL.

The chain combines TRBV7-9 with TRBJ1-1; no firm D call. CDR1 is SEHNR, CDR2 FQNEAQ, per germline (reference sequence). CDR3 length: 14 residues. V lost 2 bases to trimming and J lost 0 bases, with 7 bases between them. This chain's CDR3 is CASSLLGMNTEAFF. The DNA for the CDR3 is TGTGCCAGCAGCTTACTCGGGATGAACACTGAAGCTTTCTTT.

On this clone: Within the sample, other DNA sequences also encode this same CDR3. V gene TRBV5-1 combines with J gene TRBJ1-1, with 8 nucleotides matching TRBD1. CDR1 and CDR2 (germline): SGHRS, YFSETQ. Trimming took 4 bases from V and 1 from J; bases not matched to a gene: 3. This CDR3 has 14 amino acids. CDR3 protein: CASSLGTGNTEAFF. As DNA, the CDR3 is TGCGCCAGCAGCCTTGGGACAGGGAACACTGAAGCTTTCTTT.

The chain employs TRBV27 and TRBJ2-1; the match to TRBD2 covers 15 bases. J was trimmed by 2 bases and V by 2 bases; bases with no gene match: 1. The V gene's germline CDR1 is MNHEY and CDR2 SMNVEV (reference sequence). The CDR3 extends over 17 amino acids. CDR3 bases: TGTGCCAGCAGTTTAGGGACTAGCGGGGGGCCCTACAATGAGCAGTTCTTC. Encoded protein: CASSLGTSGGPYNEQFF.

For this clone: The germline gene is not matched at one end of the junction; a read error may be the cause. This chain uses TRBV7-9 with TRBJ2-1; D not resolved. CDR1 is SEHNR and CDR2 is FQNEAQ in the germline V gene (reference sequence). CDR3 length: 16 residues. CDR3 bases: TGTTCCAGCAGCTTAGGTAAAGGTGTCACTAACAATGAGCAGTTCTTC. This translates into CSSSLGKGVTNNEQFF.

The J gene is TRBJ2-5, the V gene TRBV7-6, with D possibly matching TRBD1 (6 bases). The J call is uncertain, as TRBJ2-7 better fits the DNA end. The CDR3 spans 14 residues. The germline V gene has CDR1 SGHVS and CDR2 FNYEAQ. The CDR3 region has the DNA TGTGCCAGCAGCCCACGGGACACATCCTACGAGCAGTACTTC. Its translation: CASSPRDTSYEQYF.

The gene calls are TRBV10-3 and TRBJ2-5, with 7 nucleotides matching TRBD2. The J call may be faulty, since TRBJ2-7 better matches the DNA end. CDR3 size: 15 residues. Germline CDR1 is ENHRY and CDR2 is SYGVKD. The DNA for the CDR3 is TGTGCCATCAATTCCCCCACTAGCGATCTAAGCGAGCAGTACTTC. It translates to CAINSPTSDLSEQYF.

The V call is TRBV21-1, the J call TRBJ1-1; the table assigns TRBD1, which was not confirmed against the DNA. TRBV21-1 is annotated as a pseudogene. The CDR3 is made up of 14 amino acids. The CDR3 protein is CASSDGQVYTEAFF. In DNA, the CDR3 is TGTGCCAGCAGCGACGGACAGGTATACACTGAAGCTTTCTTT.

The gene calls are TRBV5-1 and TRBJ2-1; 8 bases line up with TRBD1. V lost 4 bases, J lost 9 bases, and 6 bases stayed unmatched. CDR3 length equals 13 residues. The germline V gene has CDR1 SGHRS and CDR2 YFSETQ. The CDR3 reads CASSQSTGVEQFF. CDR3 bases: TGCGCCAGCAGCCAATCGACAGGGGTTGAGCAGTTCTTC.

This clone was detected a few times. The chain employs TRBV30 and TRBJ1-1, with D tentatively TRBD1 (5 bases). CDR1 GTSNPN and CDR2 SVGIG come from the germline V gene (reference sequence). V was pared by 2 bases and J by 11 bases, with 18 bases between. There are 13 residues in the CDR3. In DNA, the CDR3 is TGTGCCTGGAGTCCTAAAGGGGATGTGTTGGCTTTCTTT. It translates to CAWSPKGDVLAFF.

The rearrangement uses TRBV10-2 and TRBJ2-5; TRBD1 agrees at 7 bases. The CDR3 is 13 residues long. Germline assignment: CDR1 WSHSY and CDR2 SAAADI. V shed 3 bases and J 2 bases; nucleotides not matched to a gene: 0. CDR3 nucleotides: TGCGCCAGCAGTGACAGGGGGCAAGAGACCCAGTACTTC. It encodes CASSDRGQETQYF.

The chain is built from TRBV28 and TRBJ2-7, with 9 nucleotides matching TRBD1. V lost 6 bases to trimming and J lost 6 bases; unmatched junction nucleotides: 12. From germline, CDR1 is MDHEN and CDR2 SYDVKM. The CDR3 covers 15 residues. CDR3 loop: CASSQGDRDLPEQYF. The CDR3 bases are TGTGCCAGCAGCCAGGGGGACAGGGACCTCCCCGAGCAGTACTTC.

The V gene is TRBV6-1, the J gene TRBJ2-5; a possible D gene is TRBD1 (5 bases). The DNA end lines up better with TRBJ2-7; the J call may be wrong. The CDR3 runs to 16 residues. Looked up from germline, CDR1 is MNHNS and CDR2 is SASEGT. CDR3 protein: CASSADSRALGYEQYF. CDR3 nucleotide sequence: TGTGCCAGCAGTGCCGACAGCCGGGCTCTAGGCTACGAGCAGTACTTC.

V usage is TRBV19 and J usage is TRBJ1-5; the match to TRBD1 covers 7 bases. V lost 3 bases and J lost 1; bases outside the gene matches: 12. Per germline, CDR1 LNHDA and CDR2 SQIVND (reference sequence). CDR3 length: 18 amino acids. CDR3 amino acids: CASSILDRFGASNQPQHF. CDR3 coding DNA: TGTGCCAGTAGTATTCTGGACAGGTTCGGGGCCAGCAATCAGCCCCAGCATTTT.

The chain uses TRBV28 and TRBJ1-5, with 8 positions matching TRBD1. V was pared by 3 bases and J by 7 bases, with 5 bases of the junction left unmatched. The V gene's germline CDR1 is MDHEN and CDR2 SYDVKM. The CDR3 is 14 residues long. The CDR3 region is CASSFGQGGQPQHF. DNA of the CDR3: TGTGCCAGCAGTTTTGGACAGGGAGGCCAGCCCCAGCATTTT.

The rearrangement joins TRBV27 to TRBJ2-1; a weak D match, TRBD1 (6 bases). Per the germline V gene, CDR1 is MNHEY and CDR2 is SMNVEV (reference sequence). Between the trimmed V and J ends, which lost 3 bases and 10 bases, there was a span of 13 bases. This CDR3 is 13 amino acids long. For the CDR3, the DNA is TGTGCCAGCAGTTTCAGTCTGGGGGCGGAGCAGTTCTTC. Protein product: CASSFSLGAEQFF.

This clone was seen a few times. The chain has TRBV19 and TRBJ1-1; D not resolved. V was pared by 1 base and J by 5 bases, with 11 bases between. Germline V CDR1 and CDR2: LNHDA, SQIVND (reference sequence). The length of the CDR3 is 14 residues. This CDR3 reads CASSIGEVRTEAFF. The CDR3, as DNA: TGTGCCAGTAGTATAGGTGAGGTACGGACTGAAGCTTTCTTT. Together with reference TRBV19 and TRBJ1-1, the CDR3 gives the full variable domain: DGGITQSPKYLFRKEGQNVTLSCEQNLNHDAMYWYRQDPGQGLRLIYYSQIVNDFQKGDIAEGYSVSREKKESFPLTVTSAQKNPTAFYLCASSIGEVRTEAFFGQGTRLTVV.

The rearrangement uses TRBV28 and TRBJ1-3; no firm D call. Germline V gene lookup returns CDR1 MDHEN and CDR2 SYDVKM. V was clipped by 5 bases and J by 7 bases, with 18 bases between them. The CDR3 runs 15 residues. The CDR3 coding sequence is TGTGCCAGCAGTCCACCTTCACTGGGGAGGAACACCATATATTTT. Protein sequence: CASSPPSLGRNTIYF.

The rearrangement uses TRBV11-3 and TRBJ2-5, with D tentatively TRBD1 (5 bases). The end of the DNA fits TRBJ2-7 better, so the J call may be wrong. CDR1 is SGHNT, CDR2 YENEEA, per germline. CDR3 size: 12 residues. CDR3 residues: CASSLEDSEQYF. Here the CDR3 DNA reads TGTGCCAGCAGCTTAGAAGACAGCGAGCAGTACTTC.

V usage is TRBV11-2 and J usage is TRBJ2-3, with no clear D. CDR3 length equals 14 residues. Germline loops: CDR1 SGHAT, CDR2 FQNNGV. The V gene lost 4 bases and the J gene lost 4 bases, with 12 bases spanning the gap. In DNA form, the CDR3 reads TGTGCCAGCAGCTCCCGATTTGGCCCAGATACGCAGTATTTT. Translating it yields CASSSRFGPDTQYF.

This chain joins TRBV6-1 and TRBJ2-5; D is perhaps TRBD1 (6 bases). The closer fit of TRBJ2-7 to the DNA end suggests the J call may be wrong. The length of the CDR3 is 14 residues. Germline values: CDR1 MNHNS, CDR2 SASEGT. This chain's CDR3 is CASSEAAGDYEQYF. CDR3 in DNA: TGTGCCAGCAGTGAAGCTGCAGGGGATTACGAGCAGTACTTC.

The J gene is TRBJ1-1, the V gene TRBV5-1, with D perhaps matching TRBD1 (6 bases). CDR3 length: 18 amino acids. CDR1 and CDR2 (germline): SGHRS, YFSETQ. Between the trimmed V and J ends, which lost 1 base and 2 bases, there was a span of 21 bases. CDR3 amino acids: CASSLLGQGLGTNTEAFF. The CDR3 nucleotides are TGCGCCAGCAGCTTGTTAGGGCAGGGTTTAGGGACAAACACTGAAGCTTTCTTT.

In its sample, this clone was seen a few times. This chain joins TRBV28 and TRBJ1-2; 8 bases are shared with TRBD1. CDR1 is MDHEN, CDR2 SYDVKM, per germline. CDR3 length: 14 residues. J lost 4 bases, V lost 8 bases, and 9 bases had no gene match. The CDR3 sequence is CASSPPDRGYGYTF. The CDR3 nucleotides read TGTGCCAGCTCACCCCCCGACAGGGGCTATGGCTACACCTTC.

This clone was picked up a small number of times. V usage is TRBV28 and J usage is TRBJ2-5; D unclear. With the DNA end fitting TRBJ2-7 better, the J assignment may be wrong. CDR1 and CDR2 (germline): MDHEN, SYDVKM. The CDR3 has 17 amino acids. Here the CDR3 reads CASSLWPYDTSSYEQYF. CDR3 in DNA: TGTGCCAGCAGTTTATGGCCATACGACACAAGCTCCTACGAGCAGTACTTC.

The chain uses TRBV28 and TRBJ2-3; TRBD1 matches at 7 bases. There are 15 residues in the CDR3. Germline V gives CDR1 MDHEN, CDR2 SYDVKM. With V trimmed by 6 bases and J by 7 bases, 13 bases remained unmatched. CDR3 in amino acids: CASSTDRTRGNTQYF. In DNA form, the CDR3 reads TGTGCCAGCAGCACGGACAGGACTCGGGGTAATACGCAGTATTTT.

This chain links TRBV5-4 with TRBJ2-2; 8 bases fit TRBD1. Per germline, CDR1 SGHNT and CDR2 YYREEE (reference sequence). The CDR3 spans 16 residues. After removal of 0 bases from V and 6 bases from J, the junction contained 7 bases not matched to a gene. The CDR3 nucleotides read TGTGCCAGCAGCTTGGCCAGGGGGCAGGGGTCCGGGGAGCTGTTTTTT. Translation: CASSLARGQGSGELFF.

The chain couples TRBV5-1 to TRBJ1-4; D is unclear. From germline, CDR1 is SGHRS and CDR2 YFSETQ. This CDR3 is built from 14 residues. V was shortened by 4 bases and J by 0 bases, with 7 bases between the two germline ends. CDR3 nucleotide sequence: TGCGCCAGCAGCCCCCTTTCAACTAATGAAAAACTGTTTTTT. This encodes CASSPLSTNEKLFF.